These 7 T cell receptor beta chains came from one sample sequenced in a study of CD8+CD57+ T cells in acquired aplastic anemia. Patients chosen for sequencing had CD8+CD57+ cells that had expanded, as shown by flow cytometry. For CDR3 and TCR beta VDJ profiling, genomic DNA was the template used. TCRdb re-analysed the reads in MiXCR, keeping a single row per CDR3 protein. Of 80,000 to 100,000 distinct CDR3 sequences in the sample, around two thirds were seen once. The sample consisted of sorted CD4+, CD8+, or CD8+CD57+ T cells (not recorded which) from PBMCs. These receptors came from a human donor with aplastic anemia.

This clonotype occurred a few times. V gene TRBV9 combines with J gene TRBJ1-1; D is unresolved. The V end lost 0 bases, the J end lost 5 bases, and 5 bases lay between the germline ends. The CDR3 is 12 amino acids. Per germline, CDR1 SGDLS and CDR2 YYNGEE. CDR3 region: CASSVVTTEAFF. The CDR3 coding sequence is TGTGCCAGCAGCGTAGTAACAACTGAAGCTTTCTTT.

This clonotype was picked up a small number of times. The V gene is TRBV15, the J gene TRBJ1-1; D call uncertain. Trimming removed 1 base from V and 5 bases from J, with 20 bases in between. The CDR3 loop spans 17 amino acids. In germline, CDR1 is LNHNV, CDR2 YYDKDF (reference sequence). Here the CDR3 reads CATSRVGWTGAGTEAFF. In DNA, the CDR3 is TGTGCCACCAGCAGAGTTGGTTGGACGGGAGCGGGGACTGAAGCTTTCTTT.

The table lists this clonotype with a few counts. The chain has TRBV11-1 and TRBJ2-3, with 8 bases fitting TRBD2. Germline CDR1 and CDR2: SGHAT and FQDESV (reference sequence). Trimming removed 3 bases from V and 0 bases from J; junction bases left unmatched: 5. CDR3 length: 16 residues. CDR3 DNA sequence: TGTGCCAGCAGCTTTTCGAGCGGGGGAAGCACAGATACGCAGTATTTT. Translated, it gives CASSFSSGGSTDTQYF.

The gene calls are TRBV29-1 and TRBJ2-5; D is unresolved. The germline gives CDR1 SQVTM, CDR2 ANQGSEA. The CDR3 loop spans 9 amino acids. The CDR3 is CRYDKAPYF. The CDR3 DNA follows: TGCAGATACGACAAGGCCCCGTACTTC.

As concerns this clonotype: This may be a read error, as it is one base from a much larger clone. The chain has TRBV3-1 and TRBJ2-1; D is undetermined. The germline V gene has CDR1 LGHDT and CDR2 YNNKEL (reference sequence). Trimming removed 4 bases at V and 6 bases at J, with 16 bases between. The CDR3 contains 15 residues. In DNA form, the CDR3 reads TGTGCCAGCAGCCCTCTTACCGTTACCTGCAATGAGCAGTTCTTC. Its protein product is CASSPLTVTCNEQFF.

V and J are TRBV7-9 and TRBJ2-7; D possibly uses TRBD1 or TRBD2 (5 bases each). The CDR3 sequence is 14 residues long. CDR1 and CDR2 (germline): SEHNR, FQNEAQ (reference sequence). Trimming stripped 2 bases from V and 3 bases from J, with 11 bases between. CDR3 in DNA: TGTGCCAGCAGCTTAACGGGGCTTAGCTACGAGCAGTACTTC. Translation: CASSLTGLSYEQYF.

J is TRBJ2-5 and V is TRBV20-1; 10 positions agree with TRBD2. This CDR3 spans 14 amino acids. The germline V gene encodes CDR1 DFQATT and CDR2 SNEGSKA (reference sequence). V shed 3 bases and J 2 bases; nucleotides not matched to a gene: 3. CDR3 coding DNA: TGCAGTGCTAGGCTAGCGGGAGTTCAAGAGACCCAGTACTTC. Protein: CSARLAGVQETQYF.